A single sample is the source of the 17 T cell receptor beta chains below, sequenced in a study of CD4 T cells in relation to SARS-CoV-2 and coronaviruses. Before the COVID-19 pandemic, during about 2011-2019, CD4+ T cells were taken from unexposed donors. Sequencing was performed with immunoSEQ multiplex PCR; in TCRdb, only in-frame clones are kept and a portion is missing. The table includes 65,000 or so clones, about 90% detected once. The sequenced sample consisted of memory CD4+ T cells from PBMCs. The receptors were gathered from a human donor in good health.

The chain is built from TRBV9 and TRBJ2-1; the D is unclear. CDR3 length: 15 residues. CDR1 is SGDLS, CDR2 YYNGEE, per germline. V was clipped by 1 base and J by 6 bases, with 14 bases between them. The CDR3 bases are TGTGCCAGCAGCGTAACGCCGATGGTGGGCAATGAGCAGTTCTTC. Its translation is CASSVTPMVGNEQFF.

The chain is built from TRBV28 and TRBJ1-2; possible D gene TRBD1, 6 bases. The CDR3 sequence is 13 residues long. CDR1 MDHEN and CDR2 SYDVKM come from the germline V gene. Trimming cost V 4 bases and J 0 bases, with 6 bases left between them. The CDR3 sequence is CASSYRANYGYTF. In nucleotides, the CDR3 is TGTGCCAGCAGTTACAGGGCTAACTATGGCTACACCTTC.

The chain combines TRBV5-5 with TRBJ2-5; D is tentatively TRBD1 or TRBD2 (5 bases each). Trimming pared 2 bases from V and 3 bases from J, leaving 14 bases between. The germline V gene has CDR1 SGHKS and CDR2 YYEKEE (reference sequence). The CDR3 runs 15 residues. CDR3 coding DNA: TGTGCCAGCAGCTTTCCTGGGGGACCTGAAGAGACCCAGTACTTC. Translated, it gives CASSFPGGPEETQYF.

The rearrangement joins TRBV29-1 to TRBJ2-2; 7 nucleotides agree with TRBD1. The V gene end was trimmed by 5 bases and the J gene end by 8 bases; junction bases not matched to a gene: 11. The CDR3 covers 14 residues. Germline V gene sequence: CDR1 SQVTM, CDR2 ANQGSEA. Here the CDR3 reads CSVWTGSTGGELFF. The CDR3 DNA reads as TGCAGCGTTTGGACAGGAAGCACCGGAGGGGAGCTGTTTTTT.

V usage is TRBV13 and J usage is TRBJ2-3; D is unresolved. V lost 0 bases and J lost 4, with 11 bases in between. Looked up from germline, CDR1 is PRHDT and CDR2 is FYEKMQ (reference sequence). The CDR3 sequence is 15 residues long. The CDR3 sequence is CASSLGLVVADTQYF. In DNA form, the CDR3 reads TGTGCCAGCAGCTTAGGCCTGGTAGTTGCAGATACGCAGTATTTT.

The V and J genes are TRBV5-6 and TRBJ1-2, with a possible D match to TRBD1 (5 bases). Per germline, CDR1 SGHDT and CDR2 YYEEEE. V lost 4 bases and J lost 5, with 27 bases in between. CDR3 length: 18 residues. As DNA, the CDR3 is TGTGCCAGCAGCCCCACAAACCCCCCCCAGGGATTGGGGTATGGCTACACCTTC. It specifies CASSPTNPPQGLGYGYTF.

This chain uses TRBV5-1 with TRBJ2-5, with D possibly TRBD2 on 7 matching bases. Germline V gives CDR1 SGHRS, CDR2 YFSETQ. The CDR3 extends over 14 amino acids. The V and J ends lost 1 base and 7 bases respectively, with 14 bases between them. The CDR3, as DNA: TGCGCCAGCAGCTTGACGGAGGCGGGGGCGACCCAGTACTTC. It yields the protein CASSLTEAGATQYF.

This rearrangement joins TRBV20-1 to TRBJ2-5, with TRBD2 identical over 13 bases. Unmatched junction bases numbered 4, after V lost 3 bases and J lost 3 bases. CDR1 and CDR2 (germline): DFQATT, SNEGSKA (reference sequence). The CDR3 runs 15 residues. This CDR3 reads CSASDGLAGEETQYF. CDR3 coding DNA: TGCAGTGCTAGTGATGGACTAGCGGGAGAAGAGACCCAGTACTTC.

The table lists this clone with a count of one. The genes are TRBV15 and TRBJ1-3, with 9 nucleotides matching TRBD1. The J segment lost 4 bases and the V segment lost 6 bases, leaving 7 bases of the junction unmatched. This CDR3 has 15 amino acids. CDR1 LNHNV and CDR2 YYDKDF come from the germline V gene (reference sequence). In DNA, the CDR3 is TGTGCCACCAGTAGAACGGGACAGGGAGGAAACACCATATATTTT. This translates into CATSRTGQGGNTIYF. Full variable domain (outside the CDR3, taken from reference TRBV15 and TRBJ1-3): DAMVIQNPRYQVTQFGKPVTLSCSQTLNHNVMYWYQQKSSQAPKLLFHYYDKDFNNEADTPDNFQSRRPNTSFCFLDIRSPGLGDTAMYLCATSRTGQGGNTIYFGEGSWLTVV.

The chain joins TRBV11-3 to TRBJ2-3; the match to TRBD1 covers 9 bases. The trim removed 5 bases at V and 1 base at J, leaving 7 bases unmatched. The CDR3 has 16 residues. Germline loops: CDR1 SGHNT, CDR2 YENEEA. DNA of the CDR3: TGTGCCAGCAGCCCCGGACAGGGGAAGGGCACAGATACGCAGTATTTT. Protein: CASSPGQGKGTDTQYF. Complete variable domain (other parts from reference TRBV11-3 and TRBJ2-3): EAGVVQSPRYKIIEKKQPVAFWCNPISGHNTLYWYLQNLGQGPELLIRYENEEAVDDSQLPKDRFSAERLKGVDSTLKIQPAELGDSAVYLCASSPGQGKGTDTQYFGPGTRLTVL.

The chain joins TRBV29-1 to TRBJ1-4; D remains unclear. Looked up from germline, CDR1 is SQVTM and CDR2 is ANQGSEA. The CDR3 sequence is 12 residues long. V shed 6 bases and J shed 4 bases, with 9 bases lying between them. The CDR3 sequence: CSVSRGNEKLFF. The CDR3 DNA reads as TGCAGCGTCAGCCGGGGTAATGAAAAACTGTTTTTT.

This CDR3 reads CASTLRAGTQYF. CDR3 coding DNA: TGTGCCAGCACCCTCCGGGCGGGTACGCAGTATTTT. The chain recombines TRBV7-3 with TRBJ2-3; D may be TRBD2 (5 bases). CDR3 size: 12 residues. V was trimmed by 7 bases and J by 8 bases, leaving 13 bases between them. Germline CDR1 is SGHTA and CDR2 is FQGTGA.

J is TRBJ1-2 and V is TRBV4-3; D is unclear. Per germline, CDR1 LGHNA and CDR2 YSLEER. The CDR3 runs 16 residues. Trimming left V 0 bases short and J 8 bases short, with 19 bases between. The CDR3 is CASSQDPAVPLPGYTF. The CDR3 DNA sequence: TGCGCCAGCAGCCAAGATCCCGCAGTACCCCTTCCCGGCTACACCTTC.

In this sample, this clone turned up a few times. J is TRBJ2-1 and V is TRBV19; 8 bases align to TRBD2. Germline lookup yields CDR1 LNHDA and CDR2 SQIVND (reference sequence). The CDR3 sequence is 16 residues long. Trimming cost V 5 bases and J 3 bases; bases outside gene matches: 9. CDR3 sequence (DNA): TGTGCCAGTAGTGGGGCTCTAGCGGGTAACTACAATGAGCAGTTCTTC. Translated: CASSGALAGNYNEQFF.

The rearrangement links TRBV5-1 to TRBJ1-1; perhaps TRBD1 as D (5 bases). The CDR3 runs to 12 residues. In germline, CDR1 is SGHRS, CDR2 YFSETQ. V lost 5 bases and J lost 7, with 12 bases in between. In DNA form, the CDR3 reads TGCGCCAGCAGAAGAGGGACGGATGAAGCTTTCTTT. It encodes CASRRGTDEAFF. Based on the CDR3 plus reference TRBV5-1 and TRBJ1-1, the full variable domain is KAGVTQTPRYLIKTRGQQVTLSCSPISGHRSVSWYQQTPGQGLQFLFEYFSETQRNKGNFPGRFSGRQFSNSRSEMNVSTLELGDSALYLCASRRGTDEAFFGQGTRLTVV.

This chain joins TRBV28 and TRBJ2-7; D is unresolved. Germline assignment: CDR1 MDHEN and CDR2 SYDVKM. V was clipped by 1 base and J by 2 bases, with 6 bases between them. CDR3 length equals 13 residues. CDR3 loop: CASSLFAPYEQYF. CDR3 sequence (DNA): TGTGCCAGCAGTTTATTCGCCCCCTACGAGCAGTACTTC.

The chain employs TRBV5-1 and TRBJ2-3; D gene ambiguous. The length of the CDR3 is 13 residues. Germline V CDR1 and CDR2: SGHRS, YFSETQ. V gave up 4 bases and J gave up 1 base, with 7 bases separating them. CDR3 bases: TGCGCCAGCAGCCCCGGTCGCACAGATACGCAGTATTTT. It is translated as CASSPGRTDTQYF.